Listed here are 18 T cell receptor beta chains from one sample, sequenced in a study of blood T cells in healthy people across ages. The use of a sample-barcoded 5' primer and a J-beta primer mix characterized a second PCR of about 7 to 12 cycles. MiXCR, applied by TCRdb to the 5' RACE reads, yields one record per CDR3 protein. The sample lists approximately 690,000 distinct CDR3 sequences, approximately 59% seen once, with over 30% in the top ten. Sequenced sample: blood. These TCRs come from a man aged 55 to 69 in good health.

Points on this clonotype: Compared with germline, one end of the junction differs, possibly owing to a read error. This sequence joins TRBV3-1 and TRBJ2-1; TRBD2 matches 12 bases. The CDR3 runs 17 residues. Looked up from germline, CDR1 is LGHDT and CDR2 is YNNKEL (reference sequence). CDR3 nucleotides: TGTGCCAGCAGCCAAGTTGCCCTAGCGGGGGGGCGAGATGAGCGGTTCTTC. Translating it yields CASSQVALAGGRDERFF.

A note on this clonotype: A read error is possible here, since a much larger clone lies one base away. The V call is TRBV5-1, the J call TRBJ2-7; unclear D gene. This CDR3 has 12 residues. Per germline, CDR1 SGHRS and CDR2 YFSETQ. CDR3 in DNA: TGCGCCAGCATCTTGGGCAACTACGAGCAGTACTTC. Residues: CASILGNYEQYF.

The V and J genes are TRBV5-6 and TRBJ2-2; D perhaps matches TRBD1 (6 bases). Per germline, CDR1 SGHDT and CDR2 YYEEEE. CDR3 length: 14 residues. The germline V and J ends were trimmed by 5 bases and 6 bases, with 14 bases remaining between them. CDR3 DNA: TGTGCCAGCAGGACGGGACATGGGTCCGGGGAGCTGTTTTTT. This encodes CASRTGHGSGELFF. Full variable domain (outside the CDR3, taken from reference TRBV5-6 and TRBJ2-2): DAGVTQSPTHLIKTRGQQVTLRCSPKSGHDTVSWYQQALGQGPQFIFQYYEEEERQRGNFPDRFSGHQFPNYSSELNVNALLLGDSALYLCASRTGHGSGELFFGEGSRLTVL.

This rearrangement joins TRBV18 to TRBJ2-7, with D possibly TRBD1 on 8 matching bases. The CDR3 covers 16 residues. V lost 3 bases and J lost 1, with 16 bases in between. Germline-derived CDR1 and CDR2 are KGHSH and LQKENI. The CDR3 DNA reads TGTGCCAGCTCACCTAGACAGGGGAGGGGATCCTACGAGCAGTACTTC. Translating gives CASSPRQGRGSYEQYF. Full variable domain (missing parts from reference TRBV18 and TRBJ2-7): NAGVMQNPRHLVRRRGQEARLRCSPMKGHSHVYWYRQLPEEGLKFMVYLQKENIIDESGMPKERFSAEFPKEGPSILRIQQVVRGDSAAYFCASSPRQGRGSYEQYFGPGTRLTVT.

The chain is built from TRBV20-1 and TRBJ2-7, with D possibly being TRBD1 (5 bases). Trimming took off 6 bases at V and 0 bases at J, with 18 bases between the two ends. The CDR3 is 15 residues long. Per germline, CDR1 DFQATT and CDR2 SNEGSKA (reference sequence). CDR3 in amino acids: CSATRYRTSSYEQYF. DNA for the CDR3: TGCAGTGCCACCAGATACAGGACCTCCTCCTACGAGCAGTACTTC.

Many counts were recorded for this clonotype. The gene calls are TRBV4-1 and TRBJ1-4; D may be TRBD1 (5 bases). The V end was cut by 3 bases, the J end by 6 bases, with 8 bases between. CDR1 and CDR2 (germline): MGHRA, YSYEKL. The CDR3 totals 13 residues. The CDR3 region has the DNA TGCGCCAGCAGCCAGGGGCTAGATGAAAAACTGTTTTTT. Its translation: CASSQGLDEKLFF.

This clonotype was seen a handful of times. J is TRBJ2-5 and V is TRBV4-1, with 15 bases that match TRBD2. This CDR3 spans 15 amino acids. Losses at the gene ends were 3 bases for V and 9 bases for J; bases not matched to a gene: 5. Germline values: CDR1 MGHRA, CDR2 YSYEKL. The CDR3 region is CASSHGGLAGGPQYF. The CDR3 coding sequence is TGCGCCAGCAGCCATGGAGGACTAGCGGGGGGGCCCCAGTACTTC.

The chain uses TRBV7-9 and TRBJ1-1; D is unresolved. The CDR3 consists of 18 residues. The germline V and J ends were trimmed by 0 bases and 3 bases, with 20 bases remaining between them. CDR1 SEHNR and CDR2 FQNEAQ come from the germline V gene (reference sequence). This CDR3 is CASSLAPLGWSTDTEAFF. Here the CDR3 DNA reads TGTGCCAGCAGCTTAGCACCATTAGGGTGGTCCACTGACACTGAAGCTTTCTTT. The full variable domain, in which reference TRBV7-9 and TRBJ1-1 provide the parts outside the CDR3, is DTGVSQNPRHKITKRGQNVTFRCDPISEHNRLYWYRQTLGQGPEFLTYFQNEAQLEKSRLLSDRFSAERPKGSFSTLEIQRTEQGDSAMYLCASSLAPLGWSTDTEAFFGQGTRLTVV.

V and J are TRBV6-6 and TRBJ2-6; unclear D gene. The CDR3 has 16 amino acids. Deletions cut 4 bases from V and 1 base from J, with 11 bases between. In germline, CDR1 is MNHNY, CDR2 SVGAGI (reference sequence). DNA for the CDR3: TGTGCCAGCAGTTCCCTCTGGGCATCTGGGGCCAACGTCCTGACTTTC. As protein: CASSSLWASGANVLTF.

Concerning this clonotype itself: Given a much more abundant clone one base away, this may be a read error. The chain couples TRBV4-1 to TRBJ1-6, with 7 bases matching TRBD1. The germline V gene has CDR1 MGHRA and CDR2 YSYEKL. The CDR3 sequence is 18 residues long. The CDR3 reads CASSRTYNRDSYDSPLHF. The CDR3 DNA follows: TGCGCCAGCAGCCGGACCTATAACCGGGACAGCTATGATTCACCCCTCCACTTT.

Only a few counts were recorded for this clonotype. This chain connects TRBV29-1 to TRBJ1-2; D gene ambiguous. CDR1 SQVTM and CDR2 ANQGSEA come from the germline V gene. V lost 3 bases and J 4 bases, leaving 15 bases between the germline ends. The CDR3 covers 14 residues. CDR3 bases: TGCAGCGTTGAGAGGTACCGGGCAGCCTATGGCTACACCTTC. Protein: CSVERYRAAYGYTF.

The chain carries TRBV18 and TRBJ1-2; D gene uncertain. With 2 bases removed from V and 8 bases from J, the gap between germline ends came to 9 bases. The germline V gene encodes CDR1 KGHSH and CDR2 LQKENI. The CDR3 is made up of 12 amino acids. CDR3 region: CASSPVSGGYTF. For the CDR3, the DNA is TGTGCCAGCTCACCAGTCAGTGGGGGCTACACCTTC.

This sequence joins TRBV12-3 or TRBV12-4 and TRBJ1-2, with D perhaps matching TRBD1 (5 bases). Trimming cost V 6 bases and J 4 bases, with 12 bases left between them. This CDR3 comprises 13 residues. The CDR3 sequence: CASSKQDGYGYTF. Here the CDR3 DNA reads TGTGCCAGCAGCAAACAGGATGGCTATGGCTACACCTTC.

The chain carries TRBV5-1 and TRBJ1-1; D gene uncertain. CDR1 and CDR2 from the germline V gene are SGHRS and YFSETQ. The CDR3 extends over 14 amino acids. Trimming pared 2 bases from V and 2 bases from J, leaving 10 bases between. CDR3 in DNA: TGCGCCAGCAGCTTAGGGCAGCGTAACACTGAAGCTTTCTTT. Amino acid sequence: CASSLGQRNTEAFF.

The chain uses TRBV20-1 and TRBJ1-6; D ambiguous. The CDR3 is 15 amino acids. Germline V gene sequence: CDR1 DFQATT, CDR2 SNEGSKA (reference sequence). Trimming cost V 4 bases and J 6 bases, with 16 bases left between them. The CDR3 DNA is TGCAGTGCTATGGTCATGGGCAGAGGTAATTCACCCCTCCACTTT. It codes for CSAMVMGRGNSPLHF.

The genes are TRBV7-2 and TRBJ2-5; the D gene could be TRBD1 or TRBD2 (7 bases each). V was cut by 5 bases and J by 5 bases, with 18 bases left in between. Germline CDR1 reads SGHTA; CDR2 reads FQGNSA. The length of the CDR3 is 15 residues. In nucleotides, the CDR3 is TGTGCCAGCAGCCTCCAGGGGGGGTATTGGGAGACCCAGTACTTC. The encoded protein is CASSLQGGYWETQYF.

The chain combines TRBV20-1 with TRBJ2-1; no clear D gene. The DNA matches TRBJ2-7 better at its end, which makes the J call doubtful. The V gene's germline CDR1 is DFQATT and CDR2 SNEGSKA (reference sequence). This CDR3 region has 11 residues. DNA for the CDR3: TGCAGTGCTAGTACCCCCAATGAGCAGTACTTC. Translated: CSASTPNEQYF.

CDR3 bases: TGTGCCAGCAGTATAGACCGGTCGGATACGCAGTATTTT. Residues: CASSIDRSDTQYF. This rearrangement joins TRBV12-3 or TRBV12-4 to TRBJ2-3; D gene ambiguous. The CDR3 covers 13 residues. V shed 5 bases and J shed 6 bases, with 12 bases lying between them.